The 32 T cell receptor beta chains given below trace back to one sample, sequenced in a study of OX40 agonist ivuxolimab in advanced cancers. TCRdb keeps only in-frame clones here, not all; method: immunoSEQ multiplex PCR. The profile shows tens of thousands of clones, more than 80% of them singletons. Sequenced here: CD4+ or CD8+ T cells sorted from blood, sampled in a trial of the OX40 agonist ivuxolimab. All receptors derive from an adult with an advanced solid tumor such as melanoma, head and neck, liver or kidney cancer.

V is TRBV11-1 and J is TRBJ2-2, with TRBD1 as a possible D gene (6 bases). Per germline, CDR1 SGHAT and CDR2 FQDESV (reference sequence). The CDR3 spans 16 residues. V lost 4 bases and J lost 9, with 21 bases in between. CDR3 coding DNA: TGTGCCAGCAGCTCGATGGTACAGGGATTTCGTCGGGAGCTGTTTTTT. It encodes CASSSMVQGFRRELFF.

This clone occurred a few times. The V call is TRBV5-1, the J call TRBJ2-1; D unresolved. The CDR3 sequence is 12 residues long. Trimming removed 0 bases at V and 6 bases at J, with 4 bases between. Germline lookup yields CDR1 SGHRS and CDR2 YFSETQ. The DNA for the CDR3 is TGCGCCAGCAGCTTGGAAGGCAATGAGCAGTTCTTC. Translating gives CASSLEGNEQFF.

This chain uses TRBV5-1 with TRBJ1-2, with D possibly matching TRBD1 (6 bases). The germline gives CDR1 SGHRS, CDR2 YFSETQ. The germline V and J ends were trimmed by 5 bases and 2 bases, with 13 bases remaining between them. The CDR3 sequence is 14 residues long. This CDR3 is CASSLDRSNYGYTF. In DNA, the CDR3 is TGCGCCAGCAGTCTAGACAGGTCCAACTATGGCTACACCTTC.

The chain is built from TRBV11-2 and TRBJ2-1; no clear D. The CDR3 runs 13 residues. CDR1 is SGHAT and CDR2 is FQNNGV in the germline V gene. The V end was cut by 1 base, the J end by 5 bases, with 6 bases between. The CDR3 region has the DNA TGTGCCAGCAGCTTAGGGCATAACAATGAGCAGTTCTTC. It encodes CASSLGHNNEQFF.

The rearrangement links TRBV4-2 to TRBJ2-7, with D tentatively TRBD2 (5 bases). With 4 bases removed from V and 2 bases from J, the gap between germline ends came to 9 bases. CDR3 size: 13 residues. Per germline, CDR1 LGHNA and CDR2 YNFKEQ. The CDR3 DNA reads TGTGCCAGCAGCCTCGGACTGACCTACGAGCAGTACTTC. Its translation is CASSLGLTYEQYF.

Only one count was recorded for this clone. The CDR3 nucleotides are TGTGCCAGCAGTTCCGAAACCAAGAATGAGCAGTTCTTC. Its translation: CASSSETKNEQFF. This rearrangement joins TRBV28 to TRBJ2-1; D remains ambiguous. V was clipped by 4 bases and J by 7 bases, with 11 bases between them. Germline CDR1 is MDHEN and CDR2 is SYDVKM. This CDR3 is built from 13 residues. The variable domain in full, completed from reference TRBV28 and TRBJ2-1, reads DVKVTQSSRYLVKRTGEKVFLECVQDMDHENMFWYRQDPGLGLRLIYFSYDVKMKEKGDIPEGYSVSREKKERFSLILESASTNQTSMYLCASSSETKNEQFFGPGTRLTVL.

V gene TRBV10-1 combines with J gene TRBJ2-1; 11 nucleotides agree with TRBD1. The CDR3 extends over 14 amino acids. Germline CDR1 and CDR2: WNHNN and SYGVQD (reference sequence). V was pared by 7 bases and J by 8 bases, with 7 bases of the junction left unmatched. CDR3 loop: CASKGQGALDEQFF. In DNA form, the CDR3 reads TGCGCCAGCAAAGGACAGGGGGCTTTGGATGAGCAGTTCTTC.

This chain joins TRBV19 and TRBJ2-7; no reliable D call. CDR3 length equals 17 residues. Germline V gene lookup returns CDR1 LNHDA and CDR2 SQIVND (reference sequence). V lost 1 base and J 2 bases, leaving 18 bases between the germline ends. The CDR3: CASSIGTGWADTYEQYF. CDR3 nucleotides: TGTGCCAGTAGTATAGGAACGGGTTGGGCGGATACCTACGAGCAGTACTTC. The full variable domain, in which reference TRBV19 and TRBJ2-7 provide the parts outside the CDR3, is DGGITQSPKYLFRKEGQNVTLSCEQNLNHDAMYWYRQDPGQGLRLIYYSQIVNDFQKGDIAEGYSVSREKKESFPLTVTSAQKNPTAFYLCASSIGTGWADTYEQYFGPGTRLTVT.

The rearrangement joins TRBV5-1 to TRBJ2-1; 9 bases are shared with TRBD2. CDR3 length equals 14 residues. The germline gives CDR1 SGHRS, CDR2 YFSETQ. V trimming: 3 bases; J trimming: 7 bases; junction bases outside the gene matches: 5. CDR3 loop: CASSSSGNRNEQFF. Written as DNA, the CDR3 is TGCGCCAGCAGCTCTAGCGGGAACAGGAATGAGCAGTTCTTC.

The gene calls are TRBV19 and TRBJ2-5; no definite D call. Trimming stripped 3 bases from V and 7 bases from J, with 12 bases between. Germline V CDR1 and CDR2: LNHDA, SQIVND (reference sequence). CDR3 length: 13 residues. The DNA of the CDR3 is TGTGCCAGTAGTATTCGGACCCTGGGGACCCAGTACTTC. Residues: CASSIRTLGTQYF.

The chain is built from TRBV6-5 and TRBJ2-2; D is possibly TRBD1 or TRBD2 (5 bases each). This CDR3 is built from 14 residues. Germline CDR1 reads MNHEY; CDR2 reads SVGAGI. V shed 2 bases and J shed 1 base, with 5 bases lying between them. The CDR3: CASSYGGNTGELFF. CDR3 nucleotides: TGTGCCAGCAGTTACGGGGGGAACACCGGGGAGCTGTTTTTT.

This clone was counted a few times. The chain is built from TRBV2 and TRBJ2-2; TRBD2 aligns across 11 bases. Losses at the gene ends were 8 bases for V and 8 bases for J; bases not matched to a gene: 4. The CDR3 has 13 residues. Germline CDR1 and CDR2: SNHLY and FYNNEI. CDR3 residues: CASGLAGGGELFF. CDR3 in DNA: TGTGCCAGCGGTCTAGCGGGGGGAGGGGAGCTGTTTTTT.

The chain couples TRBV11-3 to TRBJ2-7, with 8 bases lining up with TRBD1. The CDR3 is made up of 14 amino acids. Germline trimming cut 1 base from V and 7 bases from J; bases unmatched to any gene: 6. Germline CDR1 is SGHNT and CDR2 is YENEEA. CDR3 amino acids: CASSLGTGFQEQYF. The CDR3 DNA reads TGTGCCAGCAGCTTAGGGACAGGGTTCCAAGAGCAGTACTTC.

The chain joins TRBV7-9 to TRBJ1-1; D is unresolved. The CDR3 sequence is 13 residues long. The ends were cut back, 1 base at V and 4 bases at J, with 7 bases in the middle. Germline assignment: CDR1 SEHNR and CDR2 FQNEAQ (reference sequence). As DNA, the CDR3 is TGTGCCAGCAGCTTAGGGTTTTTCACTGAAGCTTTCTTT. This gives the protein CASSLGFFTEAFF.

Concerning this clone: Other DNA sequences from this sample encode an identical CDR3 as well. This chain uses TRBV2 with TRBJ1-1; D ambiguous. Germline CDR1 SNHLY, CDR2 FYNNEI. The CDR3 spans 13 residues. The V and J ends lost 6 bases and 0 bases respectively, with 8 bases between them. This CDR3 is CASREELNTEAFF. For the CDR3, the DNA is TGTGCCAGCAGAGAGGAATTGAACACTGAAGCTTTCTTT.

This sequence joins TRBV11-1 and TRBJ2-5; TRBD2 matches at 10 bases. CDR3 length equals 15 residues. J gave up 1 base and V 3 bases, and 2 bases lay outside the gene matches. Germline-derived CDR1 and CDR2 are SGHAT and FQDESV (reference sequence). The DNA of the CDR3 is TGTGCCAGCAGCTTTGTAGCGGGGGGCCAAGAGACCCAGTACTTC. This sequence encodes CASSFVAGGQETQYF.

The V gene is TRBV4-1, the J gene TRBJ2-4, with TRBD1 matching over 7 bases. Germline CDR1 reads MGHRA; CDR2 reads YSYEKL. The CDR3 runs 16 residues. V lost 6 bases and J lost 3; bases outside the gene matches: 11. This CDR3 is CASRPADRASKNIQYF. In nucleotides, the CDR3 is TGCGCCAGCAGACCCGCCGACAGGGCAAGCAAAAACATTCAGTACTTC.

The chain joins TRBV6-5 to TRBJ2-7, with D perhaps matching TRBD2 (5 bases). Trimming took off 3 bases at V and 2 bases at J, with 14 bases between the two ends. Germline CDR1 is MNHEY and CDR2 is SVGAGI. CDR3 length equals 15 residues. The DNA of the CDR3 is TGTGCCAGCAGTTATGGGATAGGACTGACCTACGAGCAGTACTTC. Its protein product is CASSYGIGLTYEQYF.

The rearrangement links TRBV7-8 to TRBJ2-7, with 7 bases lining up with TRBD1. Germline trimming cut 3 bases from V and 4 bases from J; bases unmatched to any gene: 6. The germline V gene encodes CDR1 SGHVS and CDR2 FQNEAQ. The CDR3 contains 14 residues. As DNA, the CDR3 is TGTGCCAGCAGCTTCTCCGGGACAGATTACGAGCAGTACTTC. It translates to CASSFSGTDYEQYF.

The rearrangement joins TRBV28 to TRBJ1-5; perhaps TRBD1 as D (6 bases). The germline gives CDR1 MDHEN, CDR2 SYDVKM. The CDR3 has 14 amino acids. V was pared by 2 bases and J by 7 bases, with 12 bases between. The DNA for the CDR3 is TGTGCCAGCAGTTTAAATCAGGGGACCCAGCCCCAGCATTTT. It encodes CASSLNQGTQPQHF.

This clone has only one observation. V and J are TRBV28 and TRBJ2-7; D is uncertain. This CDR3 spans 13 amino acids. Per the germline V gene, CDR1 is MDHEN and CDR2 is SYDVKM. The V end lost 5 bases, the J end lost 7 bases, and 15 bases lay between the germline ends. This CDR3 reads CASSPVRMKEQYF. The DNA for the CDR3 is TGTGCCAGCAGTCCCGTAAGGATGAAAGAGCAGTACTTC.

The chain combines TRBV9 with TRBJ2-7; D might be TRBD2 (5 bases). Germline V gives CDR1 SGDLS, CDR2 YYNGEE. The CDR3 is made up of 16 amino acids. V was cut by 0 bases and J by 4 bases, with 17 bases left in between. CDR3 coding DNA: TGTGCCAGCAGCGTAGGGTTGTCCAGCTCGGGATACGAGCAGTACTTC. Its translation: CASSVGLSSSGYEQYF.

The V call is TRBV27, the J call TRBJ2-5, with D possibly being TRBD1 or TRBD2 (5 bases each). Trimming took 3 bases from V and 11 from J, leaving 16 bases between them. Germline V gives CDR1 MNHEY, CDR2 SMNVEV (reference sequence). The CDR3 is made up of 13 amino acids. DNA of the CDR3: TGTGCCAGCAGTTTTCGGCAGGGTGGGGAGCAGTACTTC. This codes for CASSFRQGGEQYF.

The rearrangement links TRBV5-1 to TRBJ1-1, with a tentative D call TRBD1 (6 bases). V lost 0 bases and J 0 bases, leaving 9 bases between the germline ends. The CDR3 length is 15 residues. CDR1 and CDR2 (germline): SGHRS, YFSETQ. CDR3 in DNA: TGCGCCAGCAGCTTGGATGGGGGCATGAACACTGAAGCTTTCTTT. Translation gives CASSLDGGMNTEAFF. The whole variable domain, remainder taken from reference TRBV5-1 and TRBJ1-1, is KAGVTQTPRYLIKTRGQQVTLSCSPISGHRSVSWYQQTPGQGLQFLFEYFSETQRNKGNFPGRFSGRQFSNSRSEMNVSTLELGDSALYLCASSLDGGMNTEAFFGQGTRLTVV.

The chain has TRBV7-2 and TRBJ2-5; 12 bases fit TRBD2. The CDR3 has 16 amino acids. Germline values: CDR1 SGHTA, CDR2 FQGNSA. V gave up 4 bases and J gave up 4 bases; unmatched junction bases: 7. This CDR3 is CASSSASGRAGETQYF. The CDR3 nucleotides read TGTGCCAGCAGCTCCGCTAGCGGGAGGGCCGGAGAGACCCAGTACTTC.

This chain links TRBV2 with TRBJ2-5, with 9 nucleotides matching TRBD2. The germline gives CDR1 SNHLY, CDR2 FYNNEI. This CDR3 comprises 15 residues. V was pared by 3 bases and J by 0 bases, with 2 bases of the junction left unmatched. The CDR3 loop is CASSDAGGYQETQYF. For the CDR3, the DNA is TGTGCCAGCAGTGACGCGGGGGGGTACCAAGAGACCCAGTACTTC.

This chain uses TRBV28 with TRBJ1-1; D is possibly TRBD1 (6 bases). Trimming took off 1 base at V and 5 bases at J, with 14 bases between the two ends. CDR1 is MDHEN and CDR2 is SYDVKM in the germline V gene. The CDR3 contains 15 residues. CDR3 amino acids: CASSLYGGQRTEAFF. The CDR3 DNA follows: TGTGCCAGCAGTTTATACGGGGGGCAAAGAACTGAAGCTTTCTTT.

The chain's CDR3 is CASRSSAGTWQPQHF. As DNA, the CDR3 is TGTGCCAGTAGGTCCTCGGCAGGGACCTGGCAGCCCCAGCATTTT. The genes are TRBV19 and TRBJ1-5; D possibly corresponds to TRBD1 (5 bases). Germline V gives CDR1 LNHDA, CDR2 SQIVND (reference sequence). Trimming shortened V by 6 bases and J by 7 bases, and 19 bases separated the two germline ends. This CDR3 contains 15 residues.

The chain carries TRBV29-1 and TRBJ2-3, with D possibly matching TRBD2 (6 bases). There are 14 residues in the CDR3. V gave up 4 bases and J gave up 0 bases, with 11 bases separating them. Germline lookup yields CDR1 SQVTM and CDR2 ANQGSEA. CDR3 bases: TGCAGCGTTGGGGACTGGACTAGCACAGATACGCAGTATTTT. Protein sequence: CSVGDWTSTDTQYF.

In DNA, the CDR3 is TGTGCCAGCAGCTCCGGGGCGTCCTATGGCTACACCTTC. It yields the protein CASSSGASYGYTF. The chain links TRBV7-2 to TRBJ1-2, with D perhaps matching TRBD1 (5 bases). The CDR3 length is 13 residues. V dropped 4 bases and J dropped 4 bases, with 10 bases sitting between them. Germline V CDR1 and CDR2: SGHTA, FQGNSA.

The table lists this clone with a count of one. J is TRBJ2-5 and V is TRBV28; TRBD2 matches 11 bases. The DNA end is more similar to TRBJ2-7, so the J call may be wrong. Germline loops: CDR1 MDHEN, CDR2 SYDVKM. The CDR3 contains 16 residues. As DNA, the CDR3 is TGTGCCAGCAGTACCCTAGCGGGGGGCCGTCTCGGCGAGCAGTACTTC. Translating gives CASSTLAGGRLGEQYF.

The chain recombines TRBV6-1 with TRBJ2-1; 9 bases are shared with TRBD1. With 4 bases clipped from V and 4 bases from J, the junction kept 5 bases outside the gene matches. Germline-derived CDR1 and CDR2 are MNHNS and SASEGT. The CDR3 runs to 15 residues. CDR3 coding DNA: TGTGCCAGCAGTGTACAGGGGGCTGGGTACAATGAGCAGTTCTTC. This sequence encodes CASSVQGAGYNEQFF.